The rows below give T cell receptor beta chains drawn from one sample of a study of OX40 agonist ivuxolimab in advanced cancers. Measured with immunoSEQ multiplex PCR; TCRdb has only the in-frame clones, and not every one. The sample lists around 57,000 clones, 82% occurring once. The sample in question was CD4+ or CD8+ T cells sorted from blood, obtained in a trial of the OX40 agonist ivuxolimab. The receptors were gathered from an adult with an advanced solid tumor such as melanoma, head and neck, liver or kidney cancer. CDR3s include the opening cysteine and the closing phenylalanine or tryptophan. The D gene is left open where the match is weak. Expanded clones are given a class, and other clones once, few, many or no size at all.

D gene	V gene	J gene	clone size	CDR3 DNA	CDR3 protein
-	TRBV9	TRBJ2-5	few	TGTGCCAGCAGCGTGGGCTCGGCGTGGGAGACCCAGTACTTC	CASSVGSAWETQYF
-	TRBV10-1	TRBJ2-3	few	TGCGCCAGCAGCCCAAGCACAGATACGCAGTATTTT	CASSPSTDTQYF
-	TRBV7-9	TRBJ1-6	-	TGTGCCAGCAGCTTCGGGAGGGGAGATTCACCCCTCCACTTT	CASSFGRGDSPLHF
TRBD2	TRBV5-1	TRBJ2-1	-	TGCGCCAGCAGCTTGGGTCCTAGCGGGAGACGCCACAATGAGCAGTTCTTC	CASSLGPSGRRHNEQFF
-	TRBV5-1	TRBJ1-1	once	TGCGCCAGCAGCCGGGGGGTGGACACTGAAGCTTTCTTT	CASSRGVDTEAFF
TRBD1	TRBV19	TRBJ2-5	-	TGTGCCAGTAGTACACTGGACAGGGGGCAAGGAGAGACCCAGTACTTC	CASSTLDRGQGETQYF
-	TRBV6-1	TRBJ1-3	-	TGTGCCAGCAGCGGACGGCCCAACTCTGGAAACACCATATATTTT	CASSGRPNSGNTIYF
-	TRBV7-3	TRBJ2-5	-	TGTGCCAGCAGCCCCGGCTGGGGGGAGACCCAGTACTTC	CASSPGWGETQYF
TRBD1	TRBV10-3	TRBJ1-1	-	TGTGCCATCAGCGAAGACAGGGGGAGTGGGACTGAAGCTTTCTTT	CAISEDRGSGTEAFF
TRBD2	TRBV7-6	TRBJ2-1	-	TGTGCCAGCAGCTTAGTCCCAGTAGCGGGGGAAACATACAATGAGCAGTTCTTC	CASSLVPVAGETYNEQFF
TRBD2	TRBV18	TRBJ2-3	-	TGTGCCAGCTCACTCGGGACTAGCGGAACCACAGATACGCAGTATTTT	CASSLGTSGTTDTQYF
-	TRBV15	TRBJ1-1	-	TGTGCCACCAGCAAGTACAGGGCTATGAACACTGAAGCTTTCTTT	CATSKYRAMNTEAFF
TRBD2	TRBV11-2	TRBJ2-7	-	TGTGCCAGCAGCCCCCTAGGGCGGGAGGGTCGCTACGAGCAGTACTTC	CASSPLGREGRYEQYF
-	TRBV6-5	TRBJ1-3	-	TGTGCCAGCAGTTCACGAGACACCATATATTTT	CASSSRDTIYF
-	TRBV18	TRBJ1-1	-	TGTGCCAGCTCACCAATAGAAGGGGGGGGAACTGAAGCTTTCTTT	CASSPIEGGGTEAFF
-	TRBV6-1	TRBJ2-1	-	TGTGCCAGCACCAGGACTTATGACAATGAGCAGTTCTTC	CASTRTYDNEQFF
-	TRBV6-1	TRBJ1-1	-	TGTGCCAGCACCCAGGGGACTGAAGCTTTCTTT	CASTQGTEAFF
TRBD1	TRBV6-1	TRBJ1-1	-	TGTGCCAGCAGTCGACAGGGGCTTGGCACTGAAGCTTTCTTT	CASSRQGLGTEAFF
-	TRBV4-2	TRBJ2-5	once	TGTGCCAGCAGCCAAGATCTAAGAGAGACCCAGTACTTC	CASSQDLRETQYF
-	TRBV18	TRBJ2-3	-	TGTGCCAGCTCGGCCGTAGATACGCAGTATTTT	CASSAVDTQYF
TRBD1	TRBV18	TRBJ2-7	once	TGTGCCAGCTCACCGACAGGGGGTGGGTACGAGCAGTACTTC	CASSPTGGGYEQYF
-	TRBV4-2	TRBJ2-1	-	TGTGCCAGCAGCCTCCTCCCCGCTCAAGGACAGATCCTTGGTGAGCAGTTCTTC	CASSLLPAQGQILGEQFF
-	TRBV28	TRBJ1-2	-	TGTGCCAGCAGCCATATGACACGGAACTATGGCTACACCTTC	CASSHMTRNYGYTF
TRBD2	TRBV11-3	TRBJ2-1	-	TGTGCCAGCAGCTTAGAACTAGCGGGATACAATGAGCAGTTCTTC	CASSLELAGYNEQFF
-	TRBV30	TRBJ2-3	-	TGTGCCTGGAGTGGCCTAGGGGCAGGGGTAGAAGATACGCAGTATTTT	CAWSGLGAGVEDTQYF
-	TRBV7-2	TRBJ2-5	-	TGTGCCAGCAGCTCCCAACGGACGGGGCAAGAGACCCAGTACTTC	CASSSQRTGQETQYF
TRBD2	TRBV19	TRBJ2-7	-	TGTGCCAGTAGTGGTCGGGACCCCTCCGGGAGGGAGCAGTACTTC	CASSGRDPSGREQYF
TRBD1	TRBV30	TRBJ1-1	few	TGTGCCTGGAGTCCACCGACAGGGGAGAACACTGAAGCTTTCTTT	CAWSPPTGENTEAFF
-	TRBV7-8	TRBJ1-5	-	TGTGCCAGCAGCGCGTATAGCAATCAGCCCCAGCATTTT	CASSAYSNQPQHF
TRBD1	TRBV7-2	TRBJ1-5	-	TGTGCCAGCAGCCGGGACAGGGGGGAGCCCCAGCATTTT	CASSRDRGEPQHF
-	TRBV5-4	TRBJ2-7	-	TGTGCCAGCAGCTCACCCCCGTGGAGGGGGCGGGAGCCACGCGAGCAGTACTTC	CASSSPPWRGREPREQYF
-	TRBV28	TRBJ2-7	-	TGTGCCAGCAGCCCCAATACAGGAACGGACGAGCAGTACTTC	CASSPNTGTDEQYF
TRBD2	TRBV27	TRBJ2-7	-	TGTGCCAGCAGTTTTTGGGGTGCGGGAGCCGGGTACGAGCAGTACTTC	CASSFWGAGAGYEQYF
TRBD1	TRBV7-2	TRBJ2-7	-	TGTGCCAGCAGCCTACGGGACAGGGCGCCACTGCACTTC	CASSLRDRAPLHF
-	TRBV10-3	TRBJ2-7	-	TGTGCCGTAAGGGACGCCTCTCTATCCTACGAGCAGTACTTC	CAVRDASLSYEQYF
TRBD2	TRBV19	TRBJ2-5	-	TGTGCCAGCGCACGGTTCCCGGGACTAGCGGGAGGTGGGGACGAGACCCAGTACTTC	CASARFPGLAGGGDETQYF
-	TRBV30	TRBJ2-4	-	TGTGCCTGGAGTCTGGGCAGAAACATTCAGTACTTC	CAWSLGRNIQYF
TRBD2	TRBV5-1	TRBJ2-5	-	TGCGCCAGCAGCCTGGGACTAGCGGGAGGGCCTGAAGAGACCCAGTACTTC	CASSLGLAGGPEETQYF
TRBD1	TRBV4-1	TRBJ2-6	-	TGCGCCAGCAGCCCAAAGCCGGGACAGGGGAACTCTGGGGCCAACGTCCTGACTTTC	CASSPKPGQGNSGANVLTF
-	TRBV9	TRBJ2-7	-	TGTGCCAGCAGCACCGGCAGCGCAATAAACTACGAGCAGTACTTC	CASSTGSAINYEQYF
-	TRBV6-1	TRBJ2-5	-	TGTGCCAGCAGTGAAAATTGGCAGCAAGAGACCCAGTACTTC	CASSENWQQETQYF
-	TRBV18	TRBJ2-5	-	TGTGCCAGCTCACCAGGCCAAGAGACCCAGTACTTC	CASSPGQETQYF
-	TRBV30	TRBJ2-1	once	TGTGCCTGGGACCCGGCGGGCGAGCAGTTCTTC	CAWDPAGEQFF
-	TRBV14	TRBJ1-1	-	TGTGCCAGCAGCCAAGGGACAACTAACTATGAAGCTTTCTTT	CASSQGTTNYEAFF
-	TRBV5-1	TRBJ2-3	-	TGCGCCAGCAGCTATTCATTTAATATTGATACGCAGTATTTT	CASSYSFNIDTQYF
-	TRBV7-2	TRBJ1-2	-	TGTGCCAGCAGCAGGGACCTCGGGTCTGGGTACGGCTACACCTTC	CASSRDLGSGYGYTF
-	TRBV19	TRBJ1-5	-	TGTGCCAGTAGTATGCTTTCGGGGCGAAGCAATCAGCCCCAGCATTTT	CASSMLSGRSNQPQHF
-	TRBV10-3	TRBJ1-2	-	TGTGCCATCAGTGAGTTCCCCAGGGACGGGGGCTATGGCTACACCTTC	CAISEFPRDGGYGYTF
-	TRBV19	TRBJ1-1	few	TGTGCCAGTAGTATGGCGTTAACTGAAGCTTTCTTT	CASSMALTEAFF
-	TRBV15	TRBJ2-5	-	TGTGCCACCAGCAGAGCAACGGGACTGGAGACCCAGTACTTC	CATSRATGLETQYF
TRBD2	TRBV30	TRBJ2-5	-	TGTGCCTGCAAGATAAGTGCAGGTGCGGGGGCCCAGTACTTC	CACKISAGAGAQYF
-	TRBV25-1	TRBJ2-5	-	TGTGCCAGCAGCCCCTTAGGAGGGGGGGAAGAGACCCAGTACTTC	CASSPLGGGEETQYF
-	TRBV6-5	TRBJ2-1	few	TGTGCCAGCAGGCAGGATCCCGCGGATAATGAGCAGTTCTTC	CASRQDPADNEQFF
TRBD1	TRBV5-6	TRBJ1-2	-	TGTGCCAGCAGCTTTCGAGACAGGGCGTTGGATGGCTACACCTTC	CASSFRDRALDGYTF
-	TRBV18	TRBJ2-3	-	TGTGCCAGCTCACCACGACAAGCGGTCGGCACAGATACGCAGTATTTT	CASSPRQAVGTDTQYF
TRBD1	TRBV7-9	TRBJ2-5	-	TGTGCCAGCAGCAACGAGGGACAGGGGCAAGAGACCCAGTACTTC	CASSNEGQGQETQYF